The source of this T cell receptor (beta chain) is a study of tissue T cells after allogeneic stem cell transplantation. V was pared by 2 bases and J by 2 bases, with 3 bases between. This CDR3 contains 13 residues. Germline CDR1 KGHTA, CDR2 FRNEEI. Study outcomes and limitations: TCR repertoires tracked anatomic similarity, regardless of disease or transplant status. Tissue-detected TCR repertoire was only partly captured by blood and spleen T cells. Motif-based clustering found tissue-specific repertoire signatures shared across patients, though few clones were shared.

Regarding this clone: Its antigen is currently unknown. The gene names given are mouse names. The read ends 1 residue before the CDR3 terminus; that terminus is restored from the germline J gene.

The protocol was immunoSEQ multiplex PCR, while the TCRdb copy is restricted to in-frame clones and leaves out a portion. The repertoire holds around 50,000 clones, with approximately 73% as singletons. The source is a pool of C57BL/6 mice in good health. The V gene is TRBV24, the J gene TRBJ2-2; D gene uncertain. Material for sequencing was sorted cells pooled from one or two spleens. The covered CDR3 bases are TGTGCCAGCAGTCTGGGGAACACCGGGCAGCTCTAC. Translating it yields CASSLGNTGQLY. The CDR3 in its entirety is CASSLGNTGQLYF.